This TCR beta chain was captured in a study of monozygotic twins with inflammatory bowel disease. TCRdb re-called the 5' RACE reads, yielding one record per CDR3 amino acid sequence without DNA. Its table lists 40,000 to 45,000 distinct CDR3 sequences. Germline V lookup: CDR1 SEHNR, CDR2 FQNEAQ (reference sequence). This CDR3 spans 14 amino acids. Sequenced: blood. The chain carries TRBV7-9 and TRBJ2-1; TCRdb picks TRBD2, but there is no DNA to check that call. The sequence was obtained from a human donor with ulcerative colitis or Crohn's disease, or a healthy co-twin of an affected twin (not recorded which). The CDR3 region is CASSLGRDLDEQFF. The whole variable domain, filled in from reference TRBV7-9 and TRBJ2-1, reads DTGVSQNPRHKITKRGQNVTFRCDPISEHNRLYWYRQTLGQGPEFLTYFQNEAQLEKSRLLSDRFSAERPKGSFSTLEIQRTEQGDSAMYLCASSLGRDLDEQFFGPGTRLTVL.